This TCR beta chain was sequenced in a study of cytotoxic CD8 clonotypes in ibrutinib-treated CLL. Whole-study context: Complete response was seen in 2 patients and partial in approximately 24; about twelve progressed and about 14 stayed remitted after a median roughly 65 months. Study-level findings and limits: The public clonotypes identified were infrequent and showed contraction or stability on treatment. A rise in clonality was seen at ibrutinib response, and a fall back toward baseline was seen at progression.

Remarks on this clone: Its antigen is still unknown.

Germline loops: CDR1 WNHNN, CDR2 SYGVQD (reference sequence). CDR3 length: 13 residues. Trimming shortened V by 4 bases and J by 3 bases, and 9 bases separated the two germline ends. Assay used: immunoSEQ multiplex PCR; TCRdb lists only in-frame clones, some missing. This table has 58,000 or so clones, less than 75% appearing once. The genes are TRBV10-1 and TRBJ1-2; tentative D call: TRBD1 (6 bases). This specimen consisted of PBMCs, obtained after 12 months of ibrutinib treatment. The clonotype was recovered from a human donor with chronic lymphocytic leukemia. The CDR3 nucleotides read TGCGCCAGCAGTGTGACAGGAGACTATGGCTACACCTTC. Translation: CASSVTGDYGYTF.